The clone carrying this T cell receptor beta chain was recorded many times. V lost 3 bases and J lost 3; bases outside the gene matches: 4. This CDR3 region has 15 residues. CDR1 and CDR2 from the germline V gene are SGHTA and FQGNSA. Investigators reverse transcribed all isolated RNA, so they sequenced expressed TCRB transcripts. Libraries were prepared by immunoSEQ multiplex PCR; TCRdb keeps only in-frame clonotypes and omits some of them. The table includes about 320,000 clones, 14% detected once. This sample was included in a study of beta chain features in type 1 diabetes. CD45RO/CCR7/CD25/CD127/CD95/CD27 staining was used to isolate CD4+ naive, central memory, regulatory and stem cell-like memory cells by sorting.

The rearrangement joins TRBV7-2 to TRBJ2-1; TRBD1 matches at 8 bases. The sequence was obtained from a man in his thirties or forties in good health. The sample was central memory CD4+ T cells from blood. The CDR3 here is CASSFRTGRYNEQFF. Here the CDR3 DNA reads TGTGCCAGCAGCTTTAGGACAGGGCGCTACAATGAGCAGTTCTTC. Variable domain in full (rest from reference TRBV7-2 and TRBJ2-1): GAGVSQSPSNKVTEKGKDVELRCDPISGHTALYWYRQSLGQGLEFLIYFQGNSAPDKSGLPSDRFSAERTGGSVSTLTIQRTQQEDSAVYLCASSFRTGRYNEQFFGPGTRLTVL.